Listed here are 20 T cell receptor beta chains from one sample, sequenced in a study of blood T cells in healthy people across ages. Sample-barcoded 5' priming and a J-beta primer mix drove a second PCR of 7 to 11 cycles. TCRdb analysed the 5' RACE reads with MiXCR anew, one entry per CDR3 protein. The data contain fewer than 800,000 distinct CDR3 sequences, around half of them singletons. Sequencing was carried out using blood. These receptors were taken from a woman aged 60 to 75 in good health.

This chain uses TRBV24-1 with TRBJ2-6; tentatively, D is TRBD1 (5 bases). V was shortened by 3 bases and J by 0 bases, with 11 bases between the two germline ends. Per the germline V gene, CDR1 is KGHDR and CDR2 is SFDVKD. The CDR3 covers 17 residues. The CDR3 sequence is CATSDVQGSSGANVLTF. CDR3 nucleotide sequence: TGTGCCACCAGTGATGTCCAGGGTTCCTCTGGGGCCAACGTCCTGACTTTC.

V is TRBV20-1 and J is TRBJ2-1, with a tentative D call TRBD2 (6 bases). CDR1 and CDR2 from the germline V gene are DFQATT and SNEGSKA (reference sequence). This CDR3 has 15 amino acids. CDR3 loop: CSALVLALSYNEQFF. In nucleotides, the CDR3 is TGCAGCGCCCTCGTCCTAGCGCTTTCGTACAATGAGCAGTTCTTC.

The chain couples TRBV7-2 to TRBJ2-1; a weak D match, TRBD1 (5 bases). Germline CDR1 is SGHTA and CDR2 is FQGNSA. The germline V and J ends were trimmed by 4 bases and 7 bases, with 11 bases remaining between them. The CDR3 is 13 amino acids. The CDR3 spells CASSSQAGNEQFF. CDR3 coding DNA: TGTGCCAGCAGCTCCCAGGCAGGGAATGAGCAGTTCTTC.

V is TRBV30 and J is TRBJ2-1; no reliable D call. The J call may not be correct, given that the DNA end is closer to TRBJ2-7. The length of the CDR3 is 11 residues. Germline V gene lookup returns CDR1 GTSNPN and CDR2 SVGIG (reference sequence). The CDR3 DNA sequence: TGTGCCTGGATCGGGCACAATGAGCAGTACTTC. It is translated as CAWIGHNEQYF.

The rearrangement joins TRBV12-3 or TRBV12-4 to TRBJ2-1, with 15 bases identical to TRBD2. The CDR3 has 17 residues. V lost 5 bases to trimming and J lost 4 bases; unmatched junction nucleotides: 6. The CDR3 nucleotides are TGTGCCAGCAGTCCCGGACTAGCGGGAGGGAGATACAATGAGCAGTTCTTC. It codes for CASSPGLAGGRYNEQFF.

The CDR3 loop reads CSARDPLLQGVAKLFF. For the CDR3, the DNA is TGCAGTGCTAGAGATCCTCTACTACAGGGAGTAGCAAAACTGTTTTTT. This rearrangement joins TRBV20-1 to TRBJ1-4; possible D gene TRBD1, 6 bases. V shed 0 bases and J shed 10 bases, with 21 bases lying between them. Per germline, CDR1 DFQATT and CDR2 SNEGSKA (reference sequence). CDR3 length: 16 residues.

This clonotype was counted between two and nine times. This chain uses TRBV5-1 with TRBJ2-1; 7 nucleotides line up with TRBD1. The germline CDR1 and CDR2 sequences are SGHRS and YFSETQ. V was clipped by 2 bases and J by 8 bases; unmatched bases: 10. This CDR3 has 15 amino acids. The CDR3 DNA follows: TGCGCCAGCAGCTTCGCCACAGGGGTAAGGGATGAGCAGTTCTTC. Its protein is CASSFATGVRDEQFF.

The chain is built from TRBV20-1 and TRBJ1-2; no firm D call. The V end was cut by 3 bases, the J end by 0 bases, with 8 bases between. CDR3 length: 13 residues. Germline V CDR1 and CDR2: DFQATT, SNEGSKA (reference sequence). The CDR3 DNA reads as TGCAGTGCTAGTGACGACACTAACTATGGCTACACCTTC. It codes for CSASDDTNYGYTF.

The J gene is TRBJ2-3, the V gene TRBV20-1; D is unresolved. Trimming stripped 3 bases from V and 5 bases from J, with 12 bases between. CDR1 DFQATT and CDR2 SNEGSKA come from the germline V gene (reference sequence). This CDR3 has 13 amino acids. The CDR3 coding sequence is TGCAGTGCTAGCCCAAAGGCACAAGATACGCAGTATTTT. It codes for CSASPKAQDTQYF.

The CDR3 here is CASSRINPGNTIYF. The CDR3 DNA reads as TGTGCCAGCTCACGCATAAACCCTGGAAACACCATATATTTT. The V and J genes are TRBV2 and TRBJ1-3, with D uncertain. Germline V gene data show CDR1 as SNHLY and CDR2 as FYNNEI. The V end lost 8 bases, the J end lost 2 bases, and 13 bases lay between the germline ends. The CDR3 runs to 14 residues.

This clonotype was detected many times. The CDR3 bases are TGCAGTGCTAGCGTCCCGGCGGGACTCGGCAATGAGCAGTTCTTC. It yields the protein CSASVPAGLGNEQFF. The genes are TRBV20-1 and TRBJ2-1, with a weak D call TRBD2 (6 bases). This CDR3 is 15 amino acids long. Germline assignment: CDR1 DFQATT and CDR2 SNEGSKA (reference sequence). Trimming removed 3 bases at V and 6 bases at J, with 18 bases between.

Notes on this clonotype: An end of the junction differs from the germline gene, which may be a read error. The genes are TRBV7-3 and TRBJ2-7; 8 bases are shared with TRBD2. CDR3 length: 14 residues. The germline V gene has CDR1 SGHTA and CDR2 FQGTGA. The CDR3 DNA is TGTGCCAGCAGCTTACAGGCGGGAGGCTACGGGCAGTACTTC. It codes for CASSLQAGGYGQYF.

This clonotype was observed a few times. The V and J genes are TRBV4-2 and TRBJ2-7; tentatively, D is TRBD1 (6 bases). The CDR3 contains 15 residues. Looked up from germline, CDR1 is LGHNA and CDR2 is YNFKEQ. Between the trimmed V and J ends, which lost 0 bases and 1 base, there was a span of 10 bases. For the CDR3, the DNA is TGTGCCAGCAGCCAAGATCAAGGACAGTCCTACGAGCAGTACTTC. Amino acid sequence: CASSQDQGQSYEQYF.

V usage is TRBV6-4 and J usage is TRBJ2-1; 9 bases match TRBD2. The CDR3 sequence is 15 residues long. CDR1 and CDR2 (germline): MRHNA, SNTAGT. V was clipped by 3 bases and J by 3 bases; unmatched bases: 3. Here the CDR3 DNA reads TGTGCCAGCAGTGAGCGGGAGGGCCTCTACAATGAGCAGTTCTTC. It translates to CASSEREGLYNEQFF.

The CDR3 bases are TGTGCCAGCAACCCTACAGGAAATTCACCCCTCCACTTT. Its translation: CASNPTGNSPLHF. The chain carries TRBV7-9 and TRBJ1-6; a possible D gene is TRBD1 (5 bases). Germline CDR1 is SEHNR and CDR2 is FQNEAQ (reference sequence). The length of the CDR3 is 13 residues. Trimming stripped 7 bases from V and 7 bases from J, with 11 bases between.

The J gene is TRBJ2-7, the V gene TRBV5-4, with 9 positions matching TRBD2. J gave up 4 bases and V 2 bases, and 7 bases lay outside the gene matches. Per germline, CDR1 SGHNT and CDR2 YYREEE (reference sequence). The CDR3 has 15 amino acids. CDR3 in DNA: TGTGCCAGCAGCTTACGTAGCGGGAGAATGTACGAGCAGTACTTC. It is translated as CASSLRSGRMYEQYF.

The sample holds a few counts of this clonotype. The V and J genes are TRBV20-1 and TRBJ2-7; D may be TRBD1 or TRBD2 (5 bases each). The CDR3 is made up of 14 amino acids. Germline V gene data show CDR1 as DFQATT and CDR2 as SNEGSKA (reference sequence). The V end lost 6 bases, the J end lost 6 bases, and 21 bases lay between the germline ends. The DNA for the CDR3 is TGCAGTGCCACCGGGACGTCAAGGCTAGGCGAGCAGTACTTC. Translated, it gives CSATGTSRLGEQYF.

The J gene is TRBJ2-2, the V gene TRBV12-3 or TRBV12-4, with D perhaps being TRBD1 or TRBD2 (6 bases each). V was clipped by 3 bases and J by 4 bases, with 12 bases between them. CDR3 length: 15 amino acids. This CDR3 is CASSLRGVSTGELFF. DNA of the CDR3: TGTGCCAGCAGTTTGAGGGGGGTCAGCACCGGGGAGCTGTTTTTT.

In this sample, this clonotype turned up a few times. The chain uses TRBV5-1 and TRBJ2-7; no firm D call. Trimming cost V 3 bases and J 3 bases, with 19 bases left between them. This CDR3 spans 16 amino acids. CDR1 is SGHRS and CDR2 is YFSETQ in the germline V gene. CDR3 DNA sequence: TGCGCCAGCAGCTCCCCACTGGGCCTCAGAAACTACGAGCAGTACTTC. Translated: CASSSPLGLRNYEQYF.

V gene TRBV27 combines with J gene TRBJ1-2; 9 bases are shared with TRBD1. Germline CDR1 MNHEY, CDR2 SMNVEV (reference sequence). The CDR3 length is 15 residues. The junction had 7 bases not matched to a gene; V was cut back by 3 bases and J by 5 bases. CDR3 amino acids: CASSFTTGGWYGYTF. The CDR3 coding sequence is TGTGCCAGCAGTTTCACGACAGGGGGGTGGTATGGCTACACCTTC.